These T cell receptor beta chains were read from a single sample in a study of blood T cell repertoires in COVID-19. Only in-frame clones appear in the TCRdb table, and some are missing; sequencing was by immunoSEQ multiplex PCR. The profile shows some 130,000 clones, around 80% of them singletons. The sample was peripheral blood. Receptor source: a man of 80 years or more with acute or convalescent COVID-19. The CDR3 runs from the conserved cysteine through the conserved F or W. D genes are given only for firm matches. Clone sizes are given selectively: once, few, many, or a class where the clone is expanded.

v_gene,d_gene,abundance,j_gene,CDR3aa,CDR3nt
TRBV7-9,TRBD1,NA,TRBJ1-6,CASSKGQRPNSPLHF,TGTGCCAGCAGCAAGGGACAGAGACCTAATTCACCCCTCCACTTT
TRBV11-1,TRBD2,few,TRBJ2-3,CASSLGLAGGTDTQYF,TGTGCCAGCAGCTTAGGACTAGCGGGGGGCACAGATACGCAGTATTTT
TRBV9,NA,NA,TRBJ1-5,CASSPGQSWGNQPQHF,TGTGCCAGCAGCCCCGGACAGTCGTGGGGCAATCAGCCCCAGCATTTT
TRBV7-2,NA,NA,TRBJ1-1,CASSAHRDTEAFF,TGTGCCAGCAGCGCCCACAGGGATACTGAAGCTTTCTTT
TRBV30,TRBD1,NA,TRBJ2-6,CAWSVPRTGERANVLTF,TGTGCCTGGAGTGTACCGAGGACAGGGGAAAGGGCCAACGTCCTGACTTTC
TRBV6-6,TRBD1,once,TRBJ1-1,CASSTNRGGTEAFF,TGTGCCAGCTCTACCAACAGGGGTGGCACTGAAGCTTTCTTT
TRBV27,NA,NA,TRBJ2-2,CASSLSWATGELFF,TGTGCCAGCAGTTTATCGTGGGCCACCGGGGAGCTGTTTTTT
TRBV7-9,TRBD1,NA,TRBJ1-2,CASSPGQGEGGYTF,TGTGCCAGCAGCCCGGGACAGGGGGAAGGAGGCTACACCTTC
TRBV19,NA,once,TRBJ2-2,CASSREASVRAGELFF,TGTGCCAGTAGTAGAGAGGCTAGCGTAAGGGCCGGGGAGCTGTTTTTT
TRBV6-1,NA,NA,TRBJ2-5,CASSEGWGAETQYF,TGTGCCAGCAGCGAAGGGTGGGGAGCGGAGACCCAGTACTTC
TRBV4-2,TRBD2,NA,TRBJ2-7,CASSQDIASGGLPYEQYF,TGTGCCAGCAGCCAAGACATAGCTAGCGGGGGTCTCCCCTACGAGCAGTACTTC
TRBV9,TRBD1,NA,TRBJ1-3,CASSEGRRGLGNTIYF,TGTGCCAGCAGCGAGGGAAGGAGGGGGCTAGGAAACACCATATATTTT
TRBV7-2,NA,NA,TRBJ2-5,CASSLSRQETQYF,TGTGCCAGCAGCTTATCACGGCAAGAGACCCAGTACTTC
TRBV3-1/TRBV3-2,TRBD2,NA,TRBJ2-5,CASSFSPGTSGSETQYF,TGTGCCAGCAGTTTTTCGCCCGGGACTAGCGGATCTGAGACCCAGTACTTC
TRBV2,NA,NA,TRBJ1-6,CASRTARPDSPLHF,TGTGCCAGCAGAACAGCCAGGCCCGATTCACCCCTCCACTTT
TRBV5-4,TRBD1,few,TRBJ2-3,CASSLLRVTGAGDTQYF,TGTGCCAGCAGCTTACTCAGGGTTACAGGGGCTGGAGATACGCAGTATTTT
TRBV7-8,NA,NA,TRBJ1-3,CASSLNSLSGNTIYF,TGTGCCAGCAGCTTAAACAGCCTCTCTGGAAACACCATATATTTT
TRBV7-2,TRBD1,few,TRBJ2-2,CASRQGRTGELFF,TGTGCCAGCCGACAGGGTAGGACCGGGGAGCTGTTTTTT
TRBV9,TRBD1,NA,TRBJ1-2,CASSGPPWGQVFHGYTF,TGTGCCAGCAGCGGACCGCCTTGGGGACAGGTTTTTCATGGCTACACCTTC
TRBV6-5,TRBD1,NA,TRBJ1-5,CASRPGTEQPQHF,TGTGCCAGCAGGCCCGGGACAGAACAGCCCCAGCATTTT
TRBV19,NA,NA,TRBJ2-3,CASTSDTGGTDTQYF,TGTGCCAGTACCTCGGACACTGGGGGCACAGATACGCAGTATTTT
TRBV24-1,NA,NA,TRBJ1-1,CATSDLRTALNTEAFF,TGTGCCACCAGTGACCTTAGGACAGCCCTGAACACTGAAGCTTTCTTT
TRBV19,NA,once,TRBJ2-3,CASSPLGTDTQYF,TGTGCCAGTAGCCCCCTAGGCACAGATACGCAGTATTTT
TRBV19,TRBD1,NA,TRBJ1-1,CASSIGGGREAFF,TGTGCCAGTAGTATCGGAGGGGGCCGTGAAGCTTTCTTT
TRBV19,NA,NA,TRBJ1-6,CASSIARGPNNSPLHF,TGTGCCAGTAGTATAGCTCGTGGGCCGAATAATTCACCCCTCCACTTT
TRBV9,NA,NA,TRBJ1-6,CASSVQGRNNSPLHF,TGTGCCAGCAGCGTACAAGGGAGGAATAATTCACCCCTCCACTTT
TRBV3-1/TRBV3-2,NA,NA,TRBJ2-5,CASSAPTGSVLAQYF,TGTGCCAGCAGCGCCCCGACAGGATCCGTGTTAGCCCAGTACTTC
TRBV5-1,TRBD1,NA,TRBJ2-3,CASSLEGAGGTSTDTQYF,TGCGCCAGCAGCTTGGAGGGGGCCGGAGGTACTAGCACAGATACGCAGTATTTT
TRBV6-5,TRBD1,NA,TRBJ1-6,CASRTGQNNSPLHF,TGTGCCAGCAGGACGGGACAGAATAATTCACCCCTCCACTTT